The 32 T cell receptor beta chains presented below share a single source sample, sequenced in a study of shared clonotypes between healthy human individuals. Profiled with immunoSEQ multiplex PCR; TCRdb holds only in-frame clones, not every one. The table has approximately 2,000,000 clones, roughly 92% seen once. The specimen was naive CD4+ T cells from PBMCs. Subset meaning: CD45RA+ positively selected. All receptors derive from a man between 18 and 35 years old in good health. Some clones in this sample may be carry-over from other donors' samples.

A word on this clone: In the same sample, other DNA sequences code for this CDR3. The chain has TRBV5-4 and TRBJ1-1, with TRBD1 as a possible D gene (6 bases). Germline CDR1 is SGHNT and CDR2 is YYREEE (reference sequence). V was clipped by 4 bases and J by 2 bases, with 15 bases between them. The CDR3 is 15 amino acids. Here the CDR3 reads CASSTPGQPNTEAFF. DNA for the CDR3: TGTGCCAGCAGCACCCCCGGACAGCCCAACACTGAAGCTTTCTTT.

The chain couples TRBV5-6 to TRBJ2-1; 9 bases fit TRBD2. The V gene end was trimmed by 4 bases and the J gene end by 7 bases; junction bases not matched to a gene: 12. In germline, CDR1 is SGHDT, CDR2 YYEEEE. CDR3 length equals 16 residues. The CDR3 is CASSTSGLAGLNEQFF. Here the CDR3 DNA reads TGTGCCAGCAGCACCTCGGGGCTAGCGGGGCTTAATGAGCAGTTCTTC.

The rearrangement joins TRBV18 to TRBJ1-2, with D perhaps TRBD1 (5 bases). V gave up 4 bases and J gave up 0 bases, with 15 bases separating them. The germline CDR1 and CDR2 sequences are KGHSH and LQKENI. The CDR3 is 16 amino acids. The CDR3 sequence: CASSLSGLESNYGYTF. DNA for the CDR3: TGTGCCAGCTCACTTTCAGGGCTTGAGTCTAACTATGGCTACACCTTC.

The chain recombines TRBV30 with TRBJ1-2, with a tentative D call TRBD1 (5 bases). Germline V gene lookup returns CDR1 GTSNPN and CDR2 SVGIG (reference sequence). V was clipped by 0 bases and J by 7 bases, with 18 bases between them. The CDR3 totals 15 residues. Here the CDR3 reads CAWSVEPGPGGGYTF. The DNA of the CDR3 is TGTGCCTGGAGTGTAGAGCCAGGGCCGGGGGGTGGCTACACCTTC.

J is TRBJ2-7 and V is TRBV4-2; 10 bases map to TRBD2. Germline loops: CDR1 LGHNA, CDR2 YNFKEQ. This CDR3 contains 17 residues. V trimming: 0 bases; J trimming: 2 bases; junction bases outside the gene matches: 7. CDR3 amino acids: CASSQEALAGTAYEQYF. The CDR3 DNA sequence: TGTGCCAGCAGCCAAGAAGCACTAGCGGGGACTGCCTACGAGCAGTACTTC.

The chain recombines TRBV18 with TRBJ1-1; D gene ambiguous. Trimming removed 5 bases from V and 1 base from J, with 11 bases in between. The CDR3 totals 14 residues. Germline-derived CDR1 and CDR2 are KGHSH and LQKENI. In DNA form, the CDR3 reads TGTGCCAGCTCAAATGTGCCAGGGAACACTGAAGCTTTCTTT. This gives the protein CASSNVPGNTEAFF.

The chain is built from TRBV12-5 and TRBJ2-1; 9 positions agree with TRBD1. The CDR3 is 15 residues long. The ends lost 4 bases at V and 7 bases at J; junction bases unmatched: 8. Looked up from germline, CDR1 is LGHNT and CDR2 is FRNRAP. The CDR3: CASGSTWDRENEQFF. CDR3 bases: TGTGCTAGTGGTTCCACTTGGGACAGGGAAAATGAGCAGTTCTTC.

The chain has TRBV7-9 and TRBJ2-7; 8 bases map to TRBD1. Trimming removed 1 base from V and 6 bases from J; junction bases left unmatched: 5. This CDR3 has 14 residues. The germline gives CDR1 SEHNR, CDR2 FQNEAQ (reference sequence). The DNA for the CDR3 is TGTGCCAGCAGCTTAGGACAGGGGAGGCCCGAGCAGTACTTC. Its translation: CASSLGQGRPEQYF.

The V gene is TRBV5-4, the J gene TRBJ1-4, with TRBD1 as a possible D gene (6 bases). This CDR3 contains 16 residues. V was trimmed by 4 bases and J by 6 bases, leaving 19 bases between them. Germline loops: CDR1 SGHNT, CDR2 YYREEE (reference sequence). Here the CDR3 DNA reads TGTGCCAGCAGCCCCCACCCGGGGGGCGCGGATGAAAAACTGTTTTTT. This sequence encodes CASSPHPGGADEKLFF.

The genes are TRBV6-6 and TRBJ2-6; D remains ambiguous. Germline CDR1 reads MNHNY; CDR2 reads SVGAGI (reference sequence). V was shortened by 1 base and J by 2 bases, with 9 bases between the two germline ends. This CDR3 spans 16 amino acids. Here the CDR3 reads CASSYFRAAGANVLTF. The CDR3 bases are TGTGCCAGCAGTTACTTTCGGGCAGCTGGGGCCAACGTCCTGACTTTC.

This chain connects TRBV11-2 to TRBJ2-5; D is perhaps TRBD2 (6 bases). The V end lost 8 bases, the J end lost 2 bases, and 18 bases lay between the germline ends. Germline-derived CDR1 and CDR2 are SGHAT and FQNNGV. This CDR3 has 15 residues. CDR3 protein: CASAMYLRGQETQYF. CDR3 sequence (DNA): TGTGCCAGCGCCATGTATTTGCGGGGACAAGAGACCCAGTACTTC.

The V call is TRBV6-1, the J call TRBJ1-2, with no clear D. Trimming pared 4 bases from V and 5 bases from J, leaving 8 bases between. Germline V CDR1 and CDR2: MNHNS, SASEGT. The CDR3 runs to 12 residues. CDR3 sequence (DNA): TGTGCCAGCAGTGCGCCTTCATATGGCTACACCTTC. It encodes CASSAPSYGYTF.

This sequence joins TRBV2 and TRBJ2-5, with D possibly being TRBD1 or TRBD2 (6 bases each). This CDR3 is 13 amino acids long. The germline V gene has CDR1 SNHLY and CDR2 FYNNEI. V lost 7 bases and J 2 bases, leaving 11 bases between the germline ends. The DNA of the CDR3 is TGTGCCAGCACTCCGGGGGCTCAAGAGACCCAGTACTTC. Its protein product is CASTPGAQETQYF.

The chain links TRBV28 to TRBJ2-2; the D is unclear. CDR1 and CDR2 (germline): MDHEN, SYDVKM. The CDR3 runs 14 residues. V lost 3 bases and J lost 3, with 8 bases in between. The CDR3 spells CASSLEIHTGELFF. The CDR3 DNA reads as TGTGCCAGCAGTTTGGAGATCCACACCGGGGAGCTGTTTTTT.

This clone was counted a single time. The genes are TRBV5-5 and TRBJ1-4, with D unresolved. The V gene lost 2 bases and the J gene lost 0 bases, with 8 bases spanning the gap. Germline CDR1 and CDR2: SGHKS and YYEKEE (reference sequence). This CDR3 comprises 15 residues. CDR3 residues: CASSFGPATNEKLFF. For the CDR3, the DNA is TGTGCCAGCAGCTTCGGGCCAGCAACTAATGAAAAACTGTTTTTT.

The chain employs TRBV6-1 and TRBJ2-1; 16 positions agree with TRBD2. Germline V CDR1 and CDR2: MNHNS, SASEGT. The V segment lost 4 bases and the J segment 6 bases; nucleotides outside the gene matches: 3. The CDR3 covers 16 residues. DNA for the CDR3: TGTGCCAGCAGTGTGGGACTAGCGGGAGGGGTCAATGAGCAGTTCTTC. Translation: CASSVGLAGGVNEQFF.

V usage is TRBV18 and J usage is TRBJ2-7, with TRBD2 identical over 11 bases. CDR3 length: 16 amino acids. V lost 1 base to trimming and J lost 4 bases; unmatched junction nucleotides: 6. CDR1 KGHSH and CDR2 LQKENI come from the germline V gene. CDR3 coding DNA: TGTGCCAGCTCACCACAGCAGACTAGCGGGATATACGAGCAGTACTTC. Its protein is CASSPQQTSGIYEQYF.

This clone has a handful of counts. The rearrangement uses TRBV29-1 and TRBJ2-1; TRBD2 matches 8 bases. The CDR3 extends over 12 amino acids. The germline CDR1 and CDR2 sequences are SQVTM and ANQGSEA. Here the CDR3 reads CTAHSGNYEQFF. The CDR3 DNA follows: TGCACTGCCCATAGCGGGAACTATGAGCAGTTCTTC.

Concerning this clone itself: Other DNA sequences of this sample code for an identical CDR3. V gene TRBV7-9 combines with J gene TRBJ1-5; no definite D call. Germline assignment: CDR1 SEHNR and CDR2 FQNEAQ (reference sequence). Trimming took off 1 base at V and 0 bases at J, with 7 bases between the two ends. This CDR3 has 15 amino acids. This chain's CDR3 is CASSLGRYSNQPQHF. Here the CDR3 DNA reads TGTGCCAGCAGCTTAGGGCGGTATAGCAATCAGCCCCAGCATTTT.

The chain links TRBV30 to TRBJ2-1; 10 nucleotides align to TRBD2. The V and J ends lost 3 bases and 3 bases, in that order; junction bases with no gene match: 8. CDR3 size: 16 residues. Per the germline V gene, CDR1 is GTSNPN and CDR2 is SVGIG (reference sequence). The CDR3 region is CAWRALAGAYYNEQFF. CDR3 coding DNA: TGTGCCTGGAGAGCCCTAGCGGGAGCATACTACAATGAGCAGTTCTTC. The full variable domain, completed using reference TRBV30 and TRBJ2-1, is SQTIHQWPATLVQPVGSPLSLECTVEGTSNPNLYWYRQAAGRGLQLLFYSVGIGQISSEVPQNLSASRPQDRQFILSSKKLLLSDSGFYLCAWRALAGAYYNEQFFGPGTRLTVL.

The CDR3 spells CASSPDRDMYNEQFF. Written as DNA, the CDR3 is TGCGCCAGCAGCCCCGACAGGGATATGTACAATGAGCAGTTCTTC. This rearrangement joins TRBV4-1 to TRBJ2-1, with 7 bases matching TRBD1. The CDR3 has 15 amino acids. Losses at the gene ends were 4 bases for V and 4 bases for J; bases not matched to a gene: 7. Germline V CDR1 and CDR2: MGHRA, YSYEKL.

The J gene is TRBJ1-2, the V gene TRBV11-1, with a weak D call TRBD1 (5 bases). This CDR3 is built from 17 residues. CDR1 and CDR2 from the germline V gene are SGHAT and FQDESV (reference sequence). The germline V and J ends were trimmed by 1 base and 7 bases, with 22 bases remaining between them. The CDR3 loop is CASSLGRWGSGGAGYTF. The CDR3 coding sequence is TGTGCCAGCAGCTTAGGCCGGTGGGGCAGCGGAGGGGCTGGCTACACCTTC.

With respect to this clone: Other DNA variants within this sample encode the same CDR3. The V call is TRBV28, the J call TRBJ2-7, with 11 nucleotides matching TRBD2. Germline CDR1 MDHEN, CDR2 SYDVKM. V shed 5 bases and J 0 bases; nucleotides not matched to a gene: 0. This CDR3 is built from 14 residues. Written as DNA, the CDR3 is TGTGCCAGCAGTACTAGCGGGAGCTCCTACGAGCAGTACTTC. It is translated as CASSTSGSSYEQYF.

This clone appeared a single time. For the CDR3, the DNA is TGTGCAGCAGGCCGGGCGGGGAATAACTATGGCTACACCTTC. Residues: CAAGRAGNNYGYTF. The chain carries TRBV5-4 and TRBJ1-2; D is unresolved. This CDR3 contains 14 residues. The germline gives CDR1 SGHNT, CDR2 YYREEE (reference sequence).

CDR3 residues: CASSPYILSGSHYEQYF. CDR3 bases: TGTGCCAGCAGTCCTTATATCCTTAGCGGGAGCCACTACGAGCAGTACTTC. This rearrangement joins TRBV28 to TRBJ2-7; TRBD2 agrees at 9 bases. This CDR3 has 17 residues. The germline CDR1 and CDR2 sequences are MDHEN and SYDVKM. Trimming removed 5 bases from V and 3 bases from J; junction bases left unmatched: 14.

This chain links TRBV5-1 with TRBJ1-4; a weak D match, TRBD1 (6 bases). The CDR3 spans 15 residues. The germline V and J ends were trimmed by 0 bases and 5 bases, with 11 bases remaining between them. Looked up from germline, CDR1 is SGHRS and CDR2 is YFSETQ. The CDR3, as DNA: TGCGCCAGCAGCTTGGGTGGGACACAAAATGAAAAACTGTTTTTT. Translated: CASSLGGTQNEKLFF.

A remark on this clone: Other nucleotide sequences in the sample specify the same CDR3. The rearrangement links TRBV5-1 to TRBJ1-4; possibly TRBD1 for D (5 bases). The CDR3 consists of 14 residues. The V gene's germline CDR1 is SGHRS and CDR2 YFSETQ. V lost 0 bases and J lost 5, with 8 bases in between. The CDR3 reads CASSLGGLNEKLFF. CDR3 coding DNA: TGCGCCAGCAGCTTGGGGGGGTTGAATGAAAAACTGTTTTTT. The whole variable domain, remainder taken from reference TRBV5-1 and TRBJ1-4, is KAGVTQTPRYLIKTRGQQVTLSCSPISGHRSVSWYQQTPGQGLQFLFEYFSETQRNKGNFPGRFSGRQFSNSRSEMNVSTLELGDSALYLCASSLGGLNEKLFFGSGTQLSVL.

The gene calls are TRBV25-1 and TRBJ2-1; no clear D. Germline V CDR1 and CDR2: MGHDK, SYGVNS. V shed 1 base and J shed 0 bases, with 10 bases lying between them. The CDR3 is 16 amino acids. CDR3 region: CASSELDHLSYNEQFF. Here the CDR3 DNA reads TGTGCCAGCAGTGAATTAGATCACCTCTCCTACAATGAGCAGTTCTTC. Variable domain in full (rest from reference TRBV25-1 and TRBJ2-1): EADIYQTPRYLVIGTGKKITLECSQTMGHDKMYWYQQDPGMELHLIHYSYGVNSTEKGDLSSESTVSRIRTEHFPLTLESARPSHTSQYLCASSELDHLSYNEQFFGPGTRLTVL.

The V and J genes are TRBV28 and TRBJ2-3, with 14 bases fitting TRBD2. This CDR3 is 19 amino acids long. Trimming cost V 7 bases and J 1 base; bases outside gene matches: 13. The germline CDR1 and CDR2 sequences are MDHEN and SYDVKM. CDR3 nucleotide sequence: TGTGCCAGCACCAACGTGGGACTAGCGGGAGAAGTTGGCACAGATACGCAGTATTTT. Encoded protein: CASTNVGLAGEVGTDTQYF.

The J gene is TRBJ2-5, the V gene TRBV19; TRBD2 aligns across 10 bases. CDR1 is LNHDA and CDR2 is SQIVND in the germline V gene (reference sequence). The V segment lost 4 bases and the J segment 2 bases; nucleotides outside the gene matches: 4. The CDR3 is 15 residues long. The CDR3 nucleotides are TGTGCCAGTAGTACTAGCGGGAGAGTTCAAGAGACCCAGTACTTC. It yields the protein CASSTSGRVQETQYF.

The rearrangement joins TRBV5-4 to TRBJ2-3; tentative D call: TRBD1 (8 bases). The length of the CDR3 is 17 residues. With 4 bases removed from V and 0 bases from J, the gap between germline ends came to 18 bases. Per the germline V gene, CDR1 is SGHNT and CDR2 is YYREEE (reference sequence). The CDR3 here is CASSPGGPSGSTDTQYF. The CDR3 coding sequence is TGTGCCAGCAGCCCAGGGGGCCCTAGCGGAAGCACAGATACGCAGTATTTT.

The gene calls are TRBV7-2 and TRBJ2-3, with D unresolved. CDR1 is SGHTA and CDR2 is FQGNSA in the germline V gene. CDR3 length: 14 residues. V lost 5 bases, J lost 3 bases, and 12 bases lay in between. The CDR3 loop reads CASSRMLLTDTQYF. As DNA, the CDR3 is TGTGCCAGCAGCCGAATGCTCTTAACAGATACGCAGTATTTT. Full variable domain (outside the CDR3, taken from reference TRBV7-2 and TRBJ2-3): GAGVSQSPSNKVTEKGKDVELRCDPISGHTALYWYRQSLGQGLEFLIYFQGNSAPDKSGLPSDRFSAERTGGSVSTLTIQRTQQEDSAVYLCASSRMLLTDTQYFGPGTRLTVL.